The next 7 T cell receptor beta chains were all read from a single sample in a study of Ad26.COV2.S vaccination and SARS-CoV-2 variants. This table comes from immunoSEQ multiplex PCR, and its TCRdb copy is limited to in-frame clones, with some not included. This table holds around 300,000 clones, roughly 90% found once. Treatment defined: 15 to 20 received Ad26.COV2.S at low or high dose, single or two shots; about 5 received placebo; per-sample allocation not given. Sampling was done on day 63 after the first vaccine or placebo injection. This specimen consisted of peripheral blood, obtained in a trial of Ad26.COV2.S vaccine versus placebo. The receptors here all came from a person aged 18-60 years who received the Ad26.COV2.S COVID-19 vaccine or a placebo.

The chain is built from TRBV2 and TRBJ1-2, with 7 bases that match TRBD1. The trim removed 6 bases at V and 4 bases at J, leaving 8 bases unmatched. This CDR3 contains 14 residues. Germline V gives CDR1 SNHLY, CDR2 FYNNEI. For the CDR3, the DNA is TGTGCCAGCAGAGCGACAGGGAACAGCTATGGCTACACCTTC. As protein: CASRATGNSYGYTF.

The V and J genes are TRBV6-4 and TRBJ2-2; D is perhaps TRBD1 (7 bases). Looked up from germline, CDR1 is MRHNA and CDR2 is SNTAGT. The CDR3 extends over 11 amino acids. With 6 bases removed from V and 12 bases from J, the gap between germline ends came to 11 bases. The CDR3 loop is CASSRGRKLFF. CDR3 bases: TGTGCCAGCAGCAGGGGGAGGAAGCTGTTTTTT.

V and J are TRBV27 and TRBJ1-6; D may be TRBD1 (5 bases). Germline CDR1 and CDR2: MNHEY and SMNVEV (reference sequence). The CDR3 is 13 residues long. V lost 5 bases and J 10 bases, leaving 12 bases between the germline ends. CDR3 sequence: CASSVMRGSPLHF. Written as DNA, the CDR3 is TGTGCCAGCAGTGTGATGCGGGGCTCACCCCTCCACTTT.

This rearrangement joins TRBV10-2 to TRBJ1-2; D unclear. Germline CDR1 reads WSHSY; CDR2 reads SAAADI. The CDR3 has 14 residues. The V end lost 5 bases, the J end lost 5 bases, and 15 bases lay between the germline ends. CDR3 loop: CASSSPTVPYGYTF. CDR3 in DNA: TGCGCCAGCAGTTCTCCTACTGTCCCTTATGGCTACACCTTC.

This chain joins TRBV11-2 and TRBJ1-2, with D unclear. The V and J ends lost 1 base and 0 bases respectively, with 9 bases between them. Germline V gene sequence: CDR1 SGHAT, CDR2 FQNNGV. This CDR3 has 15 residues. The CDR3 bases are TGTGCCAGCAGCTTAGCGAGGATAGCTAACTATGGCTACACCTTC. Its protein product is CASSLARIANYGYTF.

The CDR3 DNA follows: TGTGCCAGCTCACGATCGGGGGGTCGGGAGCAGTTCTTC. This translates into CASSRSGGREQFF. This rearrangement joins TRBV18 to TRBJ2-1; 7 nucleotides align to TRBD2. V lost 4 bases, J lost 10 bases, and 7 bases stayed unmatched. CDR1 is KGHSH, CDR2 LQKENI, per germline. This CDR3 spans 13 amino acids.

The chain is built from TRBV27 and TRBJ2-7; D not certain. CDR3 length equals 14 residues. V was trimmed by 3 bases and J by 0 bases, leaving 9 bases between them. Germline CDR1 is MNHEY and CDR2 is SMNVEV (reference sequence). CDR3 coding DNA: TGTGCCAGCAGTTTCGGCAGGAACTCCTACGAGCAGTACTTC. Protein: CASSFGRNSYEQYF.